This T cell receptor (beta chain) was obtained from a study of blood T cells in healthy people across ages. Sample-barcoded 5' priming and a J-beta primer mix drove a second PCR of roughly 6 to 12 cycles. Every sample gave at least 3 million paired-end reads containing CDR3. TCRdb re-analysed the 5' RACE reads in MiXCR, keeping a single row per CDR3 protein. The sample lists about 780,000 distinct CDR3 sequences, around 62% occurring once. Remarks on this clonotype: Its target is not known.

Study-wide results and limits: Naive T cell percentage showed a strong correlation with TCR beta diversity. It was held that diversity estimates obtained from one million T cells represented underestimates. The study found more naive CD4+ cells and higher diversity in long-lived than aged donors.

V dropped 5 bases and J dropped 11; count of bases not matched to a gene: 15. CDR1 is SGHTA and CDR2 is FQGNSA in the germline V gene. The CDR3 extends over 15 amino acids. V usage is TRBV7-2 and J usage is TRBJ2-5; 9 bases map to TRBD1. This sequence was found in a young man in good health. The specimen was blood. CDR3 coding DNA: TGTGCCAGCAGCCAACAGGGGGCACCCACTATTGAGCAGTACTTC. Its protein is CASSQQGAPTIEQYF.